The next 17 T cell receptor beta chains were all read from a single sample in a study of blood T cells in healthy people across ages. Together with a sample-barcoded 5' primer, a J-beta primer mix was included in a second PCR lasting about 6 to 11 cycles. TCRdb analysed the 5' RACE reads with MiXCR anew, one entry per CDR3 protein. The sample lists around 580,000 distinct CDR3 sequences; 45% to 55% were seen once. The sample taken for sequencing was blood. Receptor source: a man older than 75 in good health.

The chain uses TRBV12-3 or TRBV12-4 and TRBJ1-2, with 8 bases aligning to TRBD1. This CDR3 spans 15 amino acids. V was pared by 6 bases and J by 3 bases, with 9 bases of the junction left unmatched. The CDR3 region has the DNA TGTGCCAGCAGGGAGACCGGGACAGGATACTATGGCTACACCTTC. Protein: CASRETGTGYYGYTF.

The chain couples TRBV7-8 to TRBJ2-1, with TRBD1 matching over 9 bases. The V and J ends lost 4 bases and 3 bases, in that order; junction bases with no gene match: 7. The germline gives CDR1 SGHVS, CDR2 FQNEAQ. CDR3 length: 16 amino acids. CDR3 DNA: TGTGCCAGCAGCTCCCGCGCGACAGGGGGCTACAATGAGCAGTTCTTC. This translates into CASSSRATGGYNEQFF.

This clonotype was observed a few times. V and J are TRBV7-9 and TRBJ2-1; TRBD1 matches at 9 bases. This CDR3 is built from 15 residues. Germline CDR1 and CDR2: SEHNR and FQNEAQ (reference sequence). V shed 5 bases, J shed 6 bases, and the junction held 8 bases outside the gene matches. CDR3 region: CASSPSGQGINEQFF. The CDR3 DNA reads as TGTGCCAGCAGCCCCTCGGGACAGGGCATCAATGAGCAGTTCTTC.

This clonotype was observed a few times. The chain joins TRBV24-1 to TRBJ2-2; D gene unclear. The ends were cut back, 2 bases at V and 3 bases at J, with 12 bases in the middle. The CDR3 is 16 residues long. Germline V gene sequence: CDR1 KGHDR, CDR2 SFDVKD. The CDR3 loop is CATSDSTGPDTGELFF. CDR3 sequence (DNA): TGTGCCACCAGTGATTCGACCGGGCCCGACACCGGGGAGCTGTTTTTT.

V and J are TRBV20-1 and TRBJ2-1, with 7 positions matching TRBD1. The junction had 6 bases not matched to a gene; V was cut back by 3 bases and J by 7 bases. This CDR3 spans 13 amino acids. Germline V gene data show CDR1 as DFQATT and CDR2 as SNEGSKA (reference sequence). The CDR3 nucleotides read TGCAGTGCTAGGGGGCAGGGGGTGAATGAGCAGTTCTTC. Translated, it gives CSARGQGVNEQFF.

With regard to this clonotype: A read error may be the cause here, since a much bigger clone is one base away. The chain combines TRBV7-9 with TRBJ2-1; a weak D match, TRBD1 (5 bases). Trimming left V 4 bases short and J 7 bases short, with 14 bases between. The CDR3 totals 14 residues. Germline loops: CDR1 SEHNR, CDR2 FQNEAQ (reference sequence). The CDR3, as DNA: TGTGCCAGCAGCTACGCGACAGAGTGGAATGAGCAGTTCTTC. Translated: CASSYATEWNEQFF.

This clonotype was counted many times. This chain connects TRBV6-5 to TRBJ2-5; 8 bases are a match to TRBD1. Trimming took 0 bases from V and 3 from J; bases not matched to a gene: 9. CDR3 length: 17 amino acids. Germline V gene data show CDR1 as MNHEY and CDR2 as SVGAGI. The DNA for the CDR3 is TGTGCCAGCAGTTACTCGTGGGCAGGGGGCTCGAAAGAGACCCAGTACTTC. Its translation is CASSYSWAGGSKETQYF.

This clonotype was found many times. V is TRBV7-9 and J is TRBJ2-1; 7 positions agree with TRBD2. The germline V gene has CDR1 SEHNR and CDR2 FQNEAQ (reference sequence). This CDR3 has 16 amino acids. J was trimmed by 3 bases and V by 2 bases; bases with no gene match: 7. DNA of the CDR3: TGTGCCAGCAGCTTAAATCAGCGGGGAGGCTACAATGAGCAGTTCTTC. Translated: CASSLNQRGGYNEQFF.

The chain links TRBV21-1 to TRBJ1-6; TRBD1 is the table's D call and was not checked against the DNA. TRBV21-1 is described as a pseudogene. The CDR3 covers 17 residues. The DNA of the CDR3 is TGTGCCAGTCTTAATCGAACTGGGCGGGTTGTTAATTCACCCCTCCACTTT. The encoded protein is CASLNRTGRVVNSPLHF.

CDR3 amino acids: CASSEGGNIQYF. DNA of the CDR3: TGTGCCAGCAGTGAGGGGGGAAACATTCAGTACTTC. The rearrangement uses TRBV16 and TRBJ2-4; D may be TRBD1 or TRBD2 (6 bases each). Germline CDR1 KGHSY, CDR2 FQNENV. V gave up 6 bases and J gave up 6 bases, with 9 bases separating them. CDR3 size: 12 residues.

V gene TRBV3-1 combines with J gene TRBJ2-7, with a tentative D call TRBD1 (6 bases). V lost 0 bases and J lost 4, with 13 bases in between. CDR3 length: 15 amino acids. CDR1 is LGHDT, CDR2 YNNKEL, per germline (reference sequence). Here the CDR3 DNA reads TGTGCCAGCAGCCAAGAGGCAGGGGCGACTTACGAGCAGTACTTC. Translation: CASSQEAGATYEQYF.

The chain couples TRBV5-1 to TRBJ2-2, with 8 positions matching TRBD2. Trimming removed 1 base from V and 4 bases from J; junction bases left unmatched: 0. CDR1 and CDR2 (germline): SGHRS, YFSETQ. The CDR3 length is 14 residues. CDR3 nucleotides: TGCGCCAGCAGCTTGACTAGCGGCACCGGGGAGCTGTTTTTT. This codes for CASSLTSGTGELFF. The full variable domain, rest sourced from reference TRBV5-1 and TRBJ2-2, is KAGVTQTPRYLIKTRGQQVTLSCSPISGHRSVSWYQQTPGQGLQFLFEYFSETQRNKGNFPGRFSGRQFSNSRSEMNVSTLELGDSALYLCASSLTSGTGELFFGEGSRLTVL.

This clonotype was detected only a few times. The chain couples TRBV30 to TRBJ1-2; D is unclear. The CDR3 extends over 13 amino acids. Trimming stripped 3 bases from V and 3 bases from J, with 11 bases between. The germline gives CDR1 GTSNPN, CDR2 SVGIG (reference sequence). The DNA for the CDR3 is TGTGCCTGGAGGGAGGAGTCGCACTATGGCTACACCTTC. It translates to CAWREESHYGYTF.

There are a few counts of this clonotype. This sequence joins TRBV12-3 or TRBV12-4 and TRBJ1-2; 8 positions agree with TRBD1. The trim removed 6 bases at V and 7 bases at J, leaving 7 bases unmatched. The length of the CDR3 is 13 residues. CDR3 nucleotide sequence: TGTGCCAGCAGCCCGGACAGGGCAATTGGCTACACCTTC. Its translation is CASSPDRAIGYTF.

This clonotype appeared a few times. V and J are TRBV2 and TRBJ1-5; no clear D. CDR1 SNHLY and CDR2 FYNNEI come from the germline V gene. The V end was cut by 3 bases, the J end by 4 bases, with 7 bases between. There are 13 residues in the CDR3. The CDR3 sequence: CASSEGWNQPQHF. The CDR3 nucleotides are TGTGCCAGCAGTGAGGGTTGGAATCAGCCCCAGCATTTT.

There are a few counts of this clonotype. The chain combines TRBV7-9 with TRBJ2-5; possibly TRBD2 for D (7 bases). The germline V gene encodes CDR1 SEHNR and CDR2 FQNEAQ (reference sequence). This CDR3 has 15 residues. Trimming shortened V by 1 base and J by 2 bases, and 11 bases separated the two germline ends. The CDR3 is CASSLVQGGQETQYF. The CDR3 DNA reads TGTGCCAGCAGCTTAGTACAGGGAGGGCAAGAGACCCAGTACTTC.

This clonotype has a handful of counts. The chain recombines TRBV28 with TRBJ2-3, with TRBD2 matching over 8 bases. CDR1 and CDR2 (germline): MDHEN, SYDVKM. This CDR3 is 14 amino acids long. The J segment lost 1 base and the V segment lost 7 bases, leaving 4 bases of the junction unmatched. CDR3: CASIQTSGTDTQYF. The CDR3 DNA reads as TGTGCCAGCATACAGACTAGCGGCACAGATACGCAGTATTTT.